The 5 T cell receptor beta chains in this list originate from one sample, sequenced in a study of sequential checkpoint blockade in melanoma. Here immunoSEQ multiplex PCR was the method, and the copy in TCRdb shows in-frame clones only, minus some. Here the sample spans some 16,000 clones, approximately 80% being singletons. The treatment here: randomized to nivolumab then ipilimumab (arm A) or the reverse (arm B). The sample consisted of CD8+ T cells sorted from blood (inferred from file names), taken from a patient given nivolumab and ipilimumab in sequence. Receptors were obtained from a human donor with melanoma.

The CDR3 reads CASSQGWGTSNQPQHF. DNA of the CDR3: TGCGCCAGCAGCCAAGGGTGGGGGACAAGCAATCAGCCCCAGCATTTT. The J gene is TRBJ1-5, the V gene TRBV4-3; D perhaps matches TRBD1 (6 bases). This CDR3 contains 16 residues. The V and J ends lost 1 base and 1 base respectively, with 11 bases between them. The germline CDR1 and CDR2 sequences are LGHNA and YSLEER.

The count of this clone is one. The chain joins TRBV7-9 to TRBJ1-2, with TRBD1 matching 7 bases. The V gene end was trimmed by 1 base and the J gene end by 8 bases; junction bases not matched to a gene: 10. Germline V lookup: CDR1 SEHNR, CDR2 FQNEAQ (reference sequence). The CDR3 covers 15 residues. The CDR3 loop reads CASSLVQGEARGYTF. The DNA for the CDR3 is TGTGCCAGCAGCTTAGTTCAGGGGGAGGCGCGGGGCTACACCTTC.

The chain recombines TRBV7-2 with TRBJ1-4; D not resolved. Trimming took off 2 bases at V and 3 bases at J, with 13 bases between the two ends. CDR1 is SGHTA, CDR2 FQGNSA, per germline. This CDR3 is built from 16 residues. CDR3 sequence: CASSLLLPGANEKLFF. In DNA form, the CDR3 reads TGTGCCAGCAGCTTACTCCTACCCGGGGCTAATGAAAAACTGTTTTTT. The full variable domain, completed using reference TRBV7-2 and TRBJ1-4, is GAGVSQSPSNKVTEKGKDVELRCDPISGHTALYWYRQSLGQGLEFLIYFQGNSAPDKSGLPSDRFSAERTGGSVSTLTIQRTQQEDSAVYLCASSLLLPGANEKLFFGSGTQLSVL.

The DNA for the CDR3 is TGTGCCAGCAGTTACGACGGACAGGGGCATAACTATGGCTACACCTTC. Amino acid sequence: CASSYDGQGHNYGYTF. The rearrangement joins TRBV6-6 to TRBJ1-2; 9 bases align to TRBD1. The CDR3 extends over 16 amino acids. Germline assignment: CDR1 MNHNY and CDR2 SVGAGI (reference sequence). V lost 2 bases to trimming and J lost 1 base; unmatched junction nucleotides: 5.

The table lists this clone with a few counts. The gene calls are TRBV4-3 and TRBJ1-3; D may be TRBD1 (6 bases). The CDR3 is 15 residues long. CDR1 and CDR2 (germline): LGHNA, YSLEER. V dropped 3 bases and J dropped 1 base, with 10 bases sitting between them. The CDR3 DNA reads TGCGCCAGCAGCCACAGGACAGATTCTGGAAACACCATATATTTT. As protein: CASSHRTDSGNTIYF.